The 11 T cell receptor beta chains given below trace back to one sample, sequenced in a study of control samples from healthy donors and cancer patients. Sequenced by immunoSEQ multiplex PCR; TCRdb stores in-frame clones only, minus some. This table has more than 120,000 clones, about nine tenths appearing once. Sequenced sample: blood. Source of these receptors: a young man in good health.

This clone has only one observation. This chain uses TRBV15 with TRBJ1-1; no firm D call. CDR1 and CDR2 from the germline V gene are LNHNV and YYDKDF (reference sequence). The CDR3 has 12 residues. The ends were cut back, 0 bases at V and 10 bases at J, with 9 bases in the middle. DNA of the CDR3: TGTGCCACCAGCAGAGAAACCCAACGAGCTTTCTTT. The encoded protein is CATSRETQRAFF.

The chain is built from TRBV24-1 and TRBJ1-2; 8 nucleotides match TRBD1. Germline values: CDR1 KGHDR, CDR2 SFDVKD. This CDR3 is built from 16 residues. Germline trimming cut 2 bases from V and 8 bases from J; bases unmatched to any gene: 12. In nucleotides, the CDR3 is TGTGCCACCAGTGATTCGTACCCAGGGGGCGCGGGGGGCTACACCTTC. This translates into CATSDSYPGGAGGYTF.

The genes are TRBV11-2 and TRBJ1-2; possibly TRBD1 for D (6 bases). CDR3 length: 13 residues. V lost 1 base and J lost 4, with 7 bases in between. The germline gives CDR1 SGHAT, CDR2 FQNNGV. For the CDR3, the DNA is TGTGCCAGCAGCTTAGTACAGGGCTATGGCTACACCTTC. This encodes CASSLVQGYGYTF.

The chain is built from TRBV7-9 and TRBJ1-1; 11 bases agree with TRBD1. With 1 base clipped from V and 5 bases from J, the junction kept 6 bases outside the gene matches. There are 16 residues in the CDR3. Germline CDR1 and CDR2: SEHNR and FQNEAQ (reference sequence). The CDR3 sequence: CASSLVGTGGRTEAFF. The DNA for the CDR3 is TGTGCCAGCAGCTTAGTAGGGACAGGGGGTCGGACTGAAGCTTTCTTT.

V is TRBV7-2 and J is TRBJ1-3; 8 bases align to TRBD1. CDR3 length: 16 amino acids. The germline gives CDR1 SGHTA, CDR2 FQGNSA. V shed 5 bases, J shed 2 bases, and the junction held 8 bases outside the gene matches. CDR3 sequence reads: CASSVRSTGAGNTIYF. For the CDR3, the DNA is TGTGCCAGCAGCGTAAGATCGACAGGGGCTGGAAACACCATATATTTT.

This chain links TRBV29-1 with TRBJ2-3; D is perhaps TRBD1 (5 bases). Germline-derived CDR1 and CDR2 are SQVTM and ANQGSEA. Trimming cost V 7 bases and J 6 bases, with 5 bases left between them. This CDR3 has 9 residues. The chain's CDR3 is CSAGDTQYF. In DNA form, the CDR3 reads TGCAGCGCAGGGGATACGCAGTATTTT.

This clone was recorded only once. The rearrangement links TRBV7-9 to TRBJ2-7; D is possibly TRBD1 (5 bases). The V end was cut by 4 bases, the J end by 3 bases, with 10 bases between. The germline V gene has CDR1 SEHNR and CDR2 FQNEAQ (reference sequence). The CDR3 is 13 residues long. The CDR3, as DNA: TGTGCCAGCAGCTCCAGGACAAGCTACGAGCAGTACTTC. Translating gives CASSSRTSYEQYF.

V is TRBV12-3 or TRBV12-4 and J is TRBJ1-4, with D possibly TRBD1 on 6 matching bases. V dropped 6 bases and J dropped 11 bases, with 10 bases sitting between them. The CDR3 is 11 amino acids. DNA of the CDR3: TGTGCCAGCAGCCGTAGGGGGAAACTGTTTTTT. Translated: CASSRRGKLFF.

V gene TRBV4-1 combines with J gene TRBJ1-2; no clear D gene. This CDR3 is built from 17 residues. From germline, CDR1 is MGHRA and CDR2 YSYEKL. Trimming cost V 1 base and J 0 bases, with 15 bases left between them. The CDR3 sequence: CASSQANGFRTNYGYTF. The CDR3 coding sequence is TGCGCCAGCAGCCAAGCGAATGGTTTTCGGACTAACTATGGCTACACCTTC.

The chain has TRBV6-5 and TRBJ2-7, with 10 bases matching TRBD2. J was trimmed by 0 bases and V by 7 bases; bases with no gene match: 6. There are 15 residues in the CDR3. Germline V gene data show CDR1 as MNHEY and CDR2 as SVGAGI. The CDR3 nucleotides are TGTGCCAGCAAACTAGCGGGGCCGAGCTCCTACGAGCAGTACTTC. It encodes CASKLAGPSSYEQYF.

This chain joins TRBV9 and TRBJ1-5, with 9 bases lining up with TRBD1. Germline CDR1 SGDLS, CDR2 YYNGEE. The CDR3 spans 15 residues. After removal of 3 bases from V and 2 bases from J, the junction contained 3 bases not matched to a gene. The CDR3 here is CASSGTGDGNQPQHF. In DNA, the CDR3 is TGTGCCAGCAGCGGGACAGGGGATGGCAATCAGCCCCAGCATTTT.